This TCR beta chain was recorded in a study of shared clonotypes between healthy human individuals. Study outcomes and limitations: Among the subsets, naive ones generally showed larger estimated richness than memory ones.

Naive-designated CD8 cells lacked CD45RO, were positively enriched for CCR7, and omitted terminally differentiated effector memory CD45RA+ cells. This CDR3 is built from 15 residues. The germline V gene has CDR1 SGHTA and CDR2 FQGTGA. V was trimmed by 2 bases and J by 1 base, leaving 11 bases between them. This clone has just one count. Its antigen remains unknown. Only in-frame clones appear in the TCRdb table, and some are missing; sequencing was by immunoSEQ multiplex PCR. The table includes millions of clones, roughly 91% detected once. Sequenced sample: naive CD8+ T cells from PBMCs. The sequence was obtained from a young man in good health. Some clones in this sample may be carry-over from other donors' samples. The V call is TRBV7-3, the J call TRBJ2-5; unclear D gene. CDR3: CASSLFAATQETQYF. The CDR3 nucleotides read TGTGCCAGCAGCTTATTCGCAGCTACCCAAGAGACCCAGTACTTC. Full variable domain (remainder filled in from reference TRBV7-3 and TRBJ2-5): GAGVSQTPSNKVTEKGKYVELRCDPISGHTALYWYRQSLGQGPEFLIYFQGTGAADDSGLPNDRFFAVRPEGSVSTLKIQRTERGDSAVYLCASSLFAATQETQYFGPGTRLLVL.